This entry is about one T cell receptor (beta chain). The antigen is unknown. Looked up from germline, CDR1 is MDHEN and CDR2 is SYDVKM. The CDR3 loop spans 14 amino acids. J gave up 1 base and V 8 bases, and 7 bases lay outside the gene matches. Only in-frame clones appear in the TCRdb table, and some are missing; sequencing was by immunoSEQ multiplex PCR. The sample yields tens of thousands of clones, approximately 96% seen once. This sample is part of a study of siplizumab effects on memory and regulatory T cells. Overall study results and limits: The Treg-derived share of mappable alloreactive CD4+ clones averaged about 68% with siplizumab and under 30% in controls. A minor fraction of alloreactive clones, and no more, mapped to unstimulated subsets.

The specimen was naive CD4+ T cells sorted from blood. This chain connects TRBV28 to TRBJ1-1; 7 bases agree with TRBD1. This TCR came from a human donor in good health. The CDR3 sequence: CASLSAGGNTEAFF. As DNA, the CDR3 is TGTGCCAGCCTATCCGCAGGGGGGAACACTGAAGCTTTCTTT.